This T cell receptor beta chain was identified during a study of T-cell reconstitution after alpha-beta-depleted transplantation in children. Unique molecular identifiers were incorporated into the prepared TCRbeta library. TCRdb used MiXCR to reprocess the PCR reads, holding one entry per CDR3 protein. The sample holds roughly 500,000 distinct CDR3 sequences, about 16% seen once. Deletions cut 3 bases from V and 3 bases from J, with 16 bases between. CDR1 and CDR2 (germline): SGHKS, YYEKEE (reference sequence). This CDR3 is built from 15 residues. J is TRBJ2-7 and V is TRBV5-5; the D gene is possibly TRBD1 (6 bases). This specimen was PBMCs from the stem cell graft donor, taken from the stem cell graft. The clonotype comes from a human donor who donated a stem cell graft to a child with acute lymphoblastic leukemia. CDR3 coding DNA: TGTGCCAGCAGCTCACTCCATGGGGGCTACTACGAGCAGTACTTC. It is translated as CASSSLHGGYYEQYF.